This is a list of T cell receptor beta chains from one sample in a study of T-cell memory formation after mild COVID-19. In TCRdb, the 5' RACE reads were re-called with MiXCR into one record per CDR3 protein. The sample lists hundreds of thousands of distinct CDR3 sequences, approximately 29% occurring once. Sequencing was done on a sample of PBMCs or a T cell subset sorted from them (not recorded which). The receptors were sampled from an adult woman who had mild COVID-19 (a few samples of this study predate the infection). Cell type and time point are not known. The CDR3 runs from the conserved cysteine through the conserved F or W. D genes are given only for firm matches. Clone size appears in some rows only: once, few, many, or a class for an expanded clone.

abundance	v_gene	len	d_gene	j_gene	CDR3aa	CDR3nt
few	TRBV20-1	13	-	TRBJ2-7	CSATGISLYEQYF	TGCAGTGCAACCGGGATCTCACTCTACGAGCAGTACTTC
many	TRBV4-3	16	-	TRBJ2-5	CASSQDEAPSRETQYF	TGCGCCAGCAGCCAAGATGAGGCACCGAGTCGGGAGACCCAGTACTTC
-	TRBV6-5	13	-	TRBJ1-1	CASSYSKEGDAFF	TGTGCCAGCAGTTACTCGAAGGAGGGCGATGCTTTCTTT
-	TRBV7-2	15	-	TRBJ2-3	CASSRIADSTDTQYF	TGTGCCAGCAGCCGAATAGCGGACAGCACAGATACGCAGTATTTT
once	TRBV10-3	14	TRBD2	TRBJ2-1	CANRAGGPRNEQFF	TGTGCCAACAGAGCGGGAGGGCCGCGTAATGAGCAGTTCTTC
few	TRBV3-1	13	-	TRBJ2-1	CASSQLRANEQFF	TGTGCCAGCAGCCAGCTTAGGGCCAATGAGCAGTTCTTC
-	TRBV5-1	14	-	TRBJ1-4	CASSFVGVGEKLFF	TGCGCCAGCAGCTTTGTAGGGGTTGGGGAAAAACTGTTTTTT
-	TRBV12-3/TRBV12-4	13	-	TRBJ2-7	CASSWEDLDEQYF	TGTGCCAGCAGTTGGGAGGACCTCGACGAGCAGTACTTC
once	TRBV4-1	13	TRBD1	TRBJ1-6	CASSQGGQAKLHF	TGCGCCAGCAGCCAAGGCGGACAGGCGAAACTCCACTTT
-	TRBV3-1	16	-	TRBJ2-7	CASSQDNRDLSYEQYF	TGTGCCAGCAGCCAAGATAACAGGGATCTTTCCTACGAGCAGTACTTC
-	TRBV7-2	13	TRBD1	TRBJ2-7	CASSFDRGYEQYF	TGTGCCAGCAGCTTCGACAGGGGCTACGAGCAGTACTTC
-	TRBV7-2	17	TRBD2	TRBJ2-1	CASSLEPSGNGLDEQFF	TGTGCCAGCAGCTTAGAGCCTAGCGGGAATGGTCTGGATGAGCAGTTCTTC
-	TRBV30	14	-	TRBJ1-1	CAWSVGRGDTEAFF	TGTGCCTGGAGTGTGGGCAGGGGAGATACTGAAGCTTTCTTT
-	TRBV12-3/TRBV12-4	13	-	TRBJ1-1	CASSLLLNTEAFF	TGTGCCAGCAGTCTCCTCCTGAACACTGAAGCTTTCTTT
-	TRBV7-9	15	TRBD2	TRBJ2-7	CASSTAGGPKYEQYF	TGTGCCAGCAGCACAGCGGGAGGGCCGAAATACGAGCAGTACTTC
few	TRBV24-1	16	TRBD2	TRBJ2-7	CATSGWTSGRTYEQYF	TGTGCCACCAGTGGTTGGACTAGCGGGAGGACTTACGAGCAGTACTTC
-	TRBV7-6	13	-	TRBJ2-2	CASSYDLTGELFF	TGTGCCAGCAGCTACGACTTAACCGGGGAGCTGTTTTTT
-	TRBV20-1	11	-	TRBJ2-5	CSARWDEGEYF	TGCAGTGCTAGATGGGACGAGGGCGAGTACTTC
-	TRBV6-1	16	-	TRBJ2-1	CASSEASLSSYNEQFF	TGTGCCAGCAGTGAAGCAAGCTTGAGCTCCTACAATGAGCAGTTCTTC
-	TRBV6-6	21	-	TRBJ1-3	CASSYSRGLSREPMPLGPSYF	TGTGCCAGCAGTTACTCGAGGGGATTGTCGAGGGAACCCATGCCCCTGGGCCCCTCATATTTT
-	TRBV11-2	14	-	TRBJ2-4	CASSLARRAYIQYF	TGTGCCAGCAGCTTAGCCCGACGGGCGTACATTCAGTACTTC
-	TRBV12-3/TRBV12-4	16	-	TRBJ2-1	CASSLAHGTPYNEQFF	TGTGCCAGCAGTTTAGCGCACGGGACGCCCTACAATGAGCAGTTCTTC
-	TRBV7-9	18	-	TRBJ2-2	CASSQKGFRDTESGELFF	TGTGCCAGCTCCCAAAAGGGGTTCCGGGACACCGAGTCCGGGGAGCTGTTTTTT
few	TRBV18	17	TRBD2	TRBJ2-1	CASSPRRSGGTYNEQFF	TGTGCCAGCTCACCCAGACGGAGCGGGGGAACCTACAATGAGCAGTTCTTC
-	TRBV29-1	13	-	TRBJ1-4	CSAWGHSDEKLFF	TGCAGCGCCTGGGGACACTCGGATGAAAAACTGTTTTTT